The source of this TCR beta chain is a study of T cell repertoires in cytomegalovirus infection. Trimming stripped 5 bases from V and 7 bases from J, with 16 bases between. The CDR3 totals 14 residues. About this clonotype itself: The antigen is unknown.

TCRdb recomputed calls from the reads with MiXCR, one row per CDR3 protein. Counted here are approximately 470,000 distinct CDR3 sequences, 40% to 50% occurring once; the ten biggest clones make up around two fifths. The TCR comes from a human donor in good health (CMV status not recorded). Some clones in this sample may be carry-over from other donors' samples. This specimen was cultured PBMCs, taken from culture after CMV antigen stimulation. J is TRBJ2-3 and V is TRBV12-3 or TRBV12-4, with D possibly being TRBD2 (5 bases). The CDR3 loop is CASSPSSRAHTQYF. As DNA, the CDR3 is TGTGCCAGCAGTCCGTCATCGAGGGCGCATACGCAGTATTTT.